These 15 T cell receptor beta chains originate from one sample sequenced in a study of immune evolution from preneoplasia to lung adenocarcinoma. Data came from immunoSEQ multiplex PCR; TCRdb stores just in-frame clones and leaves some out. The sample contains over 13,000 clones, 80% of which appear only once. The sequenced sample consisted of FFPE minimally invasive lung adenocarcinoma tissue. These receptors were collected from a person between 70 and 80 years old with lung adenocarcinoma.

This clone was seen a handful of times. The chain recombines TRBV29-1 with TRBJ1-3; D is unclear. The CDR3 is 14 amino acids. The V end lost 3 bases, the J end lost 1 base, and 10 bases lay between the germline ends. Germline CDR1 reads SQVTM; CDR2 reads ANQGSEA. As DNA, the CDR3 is TGCAGCGTTGATTTGTGGGGATCTGGAAACACCATATATTTT. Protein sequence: CSVDLWGSGNTIYF. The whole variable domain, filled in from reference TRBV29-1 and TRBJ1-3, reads SAVISQKPSRDICQRGTSLTIQCQVDSQVTMMFWYRQQPGQSLTLIATANQGSEATYESGFVIDKFPISRPNLTFSTLTVSNMSPEDSSIYLCSVDLWGSGNTIYFGEGSWLTVV.

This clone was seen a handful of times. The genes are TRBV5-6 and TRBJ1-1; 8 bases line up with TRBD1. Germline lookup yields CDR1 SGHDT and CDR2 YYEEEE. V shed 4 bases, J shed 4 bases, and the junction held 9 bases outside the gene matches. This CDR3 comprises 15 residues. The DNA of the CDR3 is TGTGCCAGCAGCCTCATACAGGGGGACGTCACTGAAGCTTTCTTT. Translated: CASSLIQGDVTEAFF.

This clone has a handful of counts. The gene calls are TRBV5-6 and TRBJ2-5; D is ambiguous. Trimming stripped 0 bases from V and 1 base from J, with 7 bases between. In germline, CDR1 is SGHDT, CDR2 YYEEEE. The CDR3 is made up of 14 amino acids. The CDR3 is CASSLARVQETQYF. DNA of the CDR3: TGTGCCAGCAGCTTGGCCCGGGTCCAAGAGACCCAGTACTTC.

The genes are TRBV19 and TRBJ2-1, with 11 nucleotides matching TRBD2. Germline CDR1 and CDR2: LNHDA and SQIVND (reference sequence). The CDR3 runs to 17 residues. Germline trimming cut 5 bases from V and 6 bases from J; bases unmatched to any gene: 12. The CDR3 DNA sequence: TGTGCCAGTAGTTTCGAAACCGGGACTAGCGGACCCAATGAGCAGTTCTTC. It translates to CASSFETGTSGPNEQFF.

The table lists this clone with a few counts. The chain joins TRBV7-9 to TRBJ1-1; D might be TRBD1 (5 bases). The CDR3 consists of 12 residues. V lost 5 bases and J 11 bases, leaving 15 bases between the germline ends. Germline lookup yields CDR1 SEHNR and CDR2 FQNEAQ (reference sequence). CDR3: CASSTLGGSAFF. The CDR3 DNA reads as TGTGCCAGCAGCACCCTGGGGGGTTCGGCTTTCTTT.

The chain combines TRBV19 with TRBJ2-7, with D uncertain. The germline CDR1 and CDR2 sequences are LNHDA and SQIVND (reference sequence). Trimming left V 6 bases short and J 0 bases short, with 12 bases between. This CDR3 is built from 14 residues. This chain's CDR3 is CASSLTWSSYEQYF. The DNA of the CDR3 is TGTGCCAGTAGCCTTACCTGGAGCTCCTACGAGCAGTACTTC.

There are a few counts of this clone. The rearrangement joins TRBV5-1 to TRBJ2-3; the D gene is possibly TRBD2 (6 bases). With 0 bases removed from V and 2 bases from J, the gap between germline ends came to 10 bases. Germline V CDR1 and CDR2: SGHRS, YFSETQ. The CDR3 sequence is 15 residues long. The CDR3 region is CASSLVTGDTDTQYF. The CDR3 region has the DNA TGCGCCAGCAGCTTGGTCACGGGGGACACAGATACGCAGTATTTT.

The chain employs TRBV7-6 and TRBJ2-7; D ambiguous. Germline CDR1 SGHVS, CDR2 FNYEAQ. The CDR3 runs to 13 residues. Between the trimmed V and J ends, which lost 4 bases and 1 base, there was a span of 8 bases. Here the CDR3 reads CASSSTGSYEQYF. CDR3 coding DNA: TGTGCCAGCAGCTCTACGGGTTCCTACGAGCAGTACTTC. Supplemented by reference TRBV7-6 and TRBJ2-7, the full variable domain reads GAGVSQSPRYKVTKRGQDVALRCDPISGHVSLYWYRQALGQGPEFLTYFNYEAQQDKSGLPNDRFSAERPEGSISTLTIQRTEQRDSAMYRCASSSTGSYEQYFGPGTRLTVT.

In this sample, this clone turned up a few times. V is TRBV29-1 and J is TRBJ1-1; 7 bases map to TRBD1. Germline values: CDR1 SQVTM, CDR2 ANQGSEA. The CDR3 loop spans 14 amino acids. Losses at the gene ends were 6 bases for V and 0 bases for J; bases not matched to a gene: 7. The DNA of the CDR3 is TGCAGCGTCTCGGGACAGAGAATGAACACTGAAGCTTTCTTT. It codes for CSVSGQRMNTEAFF.

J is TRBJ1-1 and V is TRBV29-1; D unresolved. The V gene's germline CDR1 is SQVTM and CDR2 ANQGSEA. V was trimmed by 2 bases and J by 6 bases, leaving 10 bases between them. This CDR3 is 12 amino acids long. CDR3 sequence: CSVETVSAEAFF. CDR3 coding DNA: TGCAGCGTTGAAACGGTCAGCGCTGAAGCTTTCTTT.

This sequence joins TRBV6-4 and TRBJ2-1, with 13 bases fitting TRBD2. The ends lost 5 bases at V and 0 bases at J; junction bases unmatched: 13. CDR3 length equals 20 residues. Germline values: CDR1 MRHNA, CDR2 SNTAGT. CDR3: CASSIVAGLAGRSSYNEQFF. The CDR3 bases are TGTGCCAGCAGTATTGTTGCGGGACTAGCGGGACGGAGCTCCTACAATGAGCAGTTCTTC.

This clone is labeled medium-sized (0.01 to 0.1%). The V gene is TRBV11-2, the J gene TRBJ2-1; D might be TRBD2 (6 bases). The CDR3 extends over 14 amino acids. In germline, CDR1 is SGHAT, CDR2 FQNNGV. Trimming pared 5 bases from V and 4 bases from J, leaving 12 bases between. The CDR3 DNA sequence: TGTGCCAGCAGCCCTAGCGATAATTACAATGAGCAGTTCTTC. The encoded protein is CASSPSDNYNEQFF. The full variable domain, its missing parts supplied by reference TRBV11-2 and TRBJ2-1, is EAGVAQSPRYKIIEKRQSVAFWCNPISGHATLYWYQQILGQGPKLLIQFQNNGVVDDSQLPKDRFSAERLKGVDSTLKIQPAKLEDSAVYLCASSPSDNYNEQFFGPGTRLTVL.

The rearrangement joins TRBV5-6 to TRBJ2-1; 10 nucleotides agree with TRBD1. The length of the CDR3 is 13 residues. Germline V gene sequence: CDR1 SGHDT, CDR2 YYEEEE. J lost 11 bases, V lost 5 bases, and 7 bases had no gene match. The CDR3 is CASSRDRGGQQFF. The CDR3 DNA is TGTGCCAGCAGTCGGGACAGGGGCGGTCAGCAGTTCTTC. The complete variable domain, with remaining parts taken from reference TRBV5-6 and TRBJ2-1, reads DAGVTQSPTHLIKTRGQQVTLRCSPKSGHDTVSWYQQALGQGPQFIFQYYEEEERQRGNFPDRFSGHQFPNYSSELNVNALLLGDSALYLCASSRDRGGQQFFGPGTRLTVL.

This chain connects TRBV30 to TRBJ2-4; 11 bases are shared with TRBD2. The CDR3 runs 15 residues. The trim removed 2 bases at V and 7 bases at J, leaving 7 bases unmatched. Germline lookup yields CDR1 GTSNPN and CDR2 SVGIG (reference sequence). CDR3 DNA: TGTGCCTGGAGTCTTGGGCTAGCGGGGGGTAACATTCAGTACTTC. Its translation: CAWSLGLAGGNIQYF.

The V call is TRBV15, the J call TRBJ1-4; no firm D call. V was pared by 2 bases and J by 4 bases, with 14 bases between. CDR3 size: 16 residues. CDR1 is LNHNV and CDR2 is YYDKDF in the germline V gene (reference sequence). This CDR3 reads CATSRKPGSGNEKLFF. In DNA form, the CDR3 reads TGTGCCACCAGCAGAAAACCTGGGAGTGGTAATGAAAAACTGTTTTTT.